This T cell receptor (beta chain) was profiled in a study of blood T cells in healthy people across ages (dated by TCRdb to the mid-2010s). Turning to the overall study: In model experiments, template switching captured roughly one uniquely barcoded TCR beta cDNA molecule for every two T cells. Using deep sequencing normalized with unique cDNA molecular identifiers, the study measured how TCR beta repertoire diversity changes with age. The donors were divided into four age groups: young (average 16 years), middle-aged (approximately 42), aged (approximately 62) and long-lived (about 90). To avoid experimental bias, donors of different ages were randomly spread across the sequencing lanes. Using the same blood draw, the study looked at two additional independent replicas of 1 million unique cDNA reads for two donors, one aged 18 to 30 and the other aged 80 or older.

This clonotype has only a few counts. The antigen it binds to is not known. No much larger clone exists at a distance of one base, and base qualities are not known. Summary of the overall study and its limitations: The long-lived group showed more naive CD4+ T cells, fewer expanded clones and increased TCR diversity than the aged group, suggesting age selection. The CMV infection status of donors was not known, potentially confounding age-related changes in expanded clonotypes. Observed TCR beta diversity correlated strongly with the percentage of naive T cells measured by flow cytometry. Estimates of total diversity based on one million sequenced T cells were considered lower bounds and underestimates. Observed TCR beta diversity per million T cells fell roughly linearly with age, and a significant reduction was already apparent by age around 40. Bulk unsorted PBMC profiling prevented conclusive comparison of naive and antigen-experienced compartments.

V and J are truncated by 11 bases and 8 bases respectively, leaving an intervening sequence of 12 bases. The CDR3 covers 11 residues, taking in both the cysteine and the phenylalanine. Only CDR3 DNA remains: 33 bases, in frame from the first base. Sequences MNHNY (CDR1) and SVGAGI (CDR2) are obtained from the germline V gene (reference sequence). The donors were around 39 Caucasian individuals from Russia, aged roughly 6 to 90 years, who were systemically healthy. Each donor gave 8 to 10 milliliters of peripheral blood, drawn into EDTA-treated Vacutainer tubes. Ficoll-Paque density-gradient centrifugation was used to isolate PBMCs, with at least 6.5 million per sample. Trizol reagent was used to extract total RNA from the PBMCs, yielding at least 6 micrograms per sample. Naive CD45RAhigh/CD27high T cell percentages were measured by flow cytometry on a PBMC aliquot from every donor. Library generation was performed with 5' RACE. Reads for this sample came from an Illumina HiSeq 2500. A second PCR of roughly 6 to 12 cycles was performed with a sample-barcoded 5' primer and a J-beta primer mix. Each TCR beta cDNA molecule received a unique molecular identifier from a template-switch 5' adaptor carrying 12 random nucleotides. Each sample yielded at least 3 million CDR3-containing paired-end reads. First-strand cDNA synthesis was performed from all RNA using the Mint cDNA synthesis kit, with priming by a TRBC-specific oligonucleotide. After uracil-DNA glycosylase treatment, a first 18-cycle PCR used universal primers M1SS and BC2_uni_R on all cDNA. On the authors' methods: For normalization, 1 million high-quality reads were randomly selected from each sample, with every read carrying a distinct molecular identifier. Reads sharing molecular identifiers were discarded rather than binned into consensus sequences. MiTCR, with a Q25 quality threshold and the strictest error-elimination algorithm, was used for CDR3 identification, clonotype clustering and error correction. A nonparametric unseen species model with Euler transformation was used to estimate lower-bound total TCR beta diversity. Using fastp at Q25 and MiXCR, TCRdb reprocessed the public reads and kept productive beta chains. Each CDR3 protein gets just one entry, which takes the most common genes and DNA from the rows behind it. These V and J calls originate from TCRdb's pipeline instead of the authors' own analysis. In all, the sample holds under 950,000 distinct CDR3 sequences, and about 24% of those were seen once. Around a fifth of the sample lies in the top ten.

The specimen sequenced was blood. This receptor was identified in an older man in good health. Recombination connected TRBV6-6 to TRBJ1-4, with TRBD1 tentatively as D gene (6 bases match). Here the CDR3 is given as CAAAGGEKLFF. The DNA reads TGTGCCGCCGCGGGGGGCGAAAAACTGTTTTTT.